The 30 T cell receptor beta chains below were found in one sample sequenced in a study of T cells in women clearing cervical HPV infection (dated by TCRdb to the late 2010s). Library preparation used the immunoSEQ multiplex PCR assay. TCRdb holds this immuneACCESS table with in-frame rearrangements only. Some clones are missing; in checked studies, unresolved V genes explain under half, and the rest has no known cause. This sample's table has entries for about 23,000 clones. The ten largest account for less than 30% of the sample. The sequenced sample was blood buffy coat. The receptors come from a woman between 18 and 75 years old with a cervical HPV16 infection that either progressed to CIN3+ or cleared (not recorded which).

About this clone itself: From the germline J gene comes the end of the CDR3, since the read stops 3 residues before it. This chain connects TRBV4-2 to TRBJ1-1; TRBD1 is a possible D gene (5 bases). V dropped 2 bases and J dropped 4 bases, with 20 bases sitting between them. CDR3 length: 17 residues. Per the germline V gene, CDR1 is LGHNA and CDR2 is YNFKEQ. The CDR3 protein is CASSQLRFNLGLTEAFF. The part of the CDR3 DNA that was read is TGTGCCAGCAGCCAACTTCGTTTTAATCTGGGACTCACTGAA.

In regard to this clone: The observed sequence ends 3 residues before the CDR3 terminus, with the missing tail filled in from the germline J gene. V usage is TRBV11-2 and J usage is TRBJ2-7; D is undetermined. Germline V CDR1 and CDR2: SGHAT, FQNNGV. The length of the CDR3 is 15 residues. V was clipped by 2 bases and J by 2 bases, with 13 bases between them. CDR3 DNA (partial): TGTGCCAGCAGCTTATTTAACTCAAAAACCTACGAG. Its translation: CASSLFNSKTYE. The entire CDR3 protein reads CASSLFNSKTYEQYF.

Notes on this clone: The observed sequence ends 3 residues before the CDR3 terminus, with the missing tail filled in from the germline J gene. The chain has TRBV7-8 and TRBJ2-1; D uncertain. Germline V gene lookup returns CDR1 SGHVS and CDR2 FQNEAQ. The CDR3 is 12 amino acids. Between the trimmed V and J ends, which lost 2 bases and 7 bases, there was a span of 6 bases. The part of the CDR3 DNA that was read is TGTGCCAGCAGCTTATGGGCGAATGAG. Its protein product is CASSLWANE. The CDR3, in full, reads CASSLWANEQFF. Combining the CDR3 with reference TRBV7-8 and TRBJ2-1 gives the whole variable domain GAGVSQSPRYKVAKRGQDVALRCDPISGHVSLFWYQQALGQGPEFLTYFQNEAQLDKSGLPSDRFFAERPEGSVSTLKIQRTQQEDSAVYLCASSLWANEQFFGPGTRLTVL.

Notes on this clone: The missing CDR3 end, 3 residues past where the read stops, is filled in from the germline J gene. Other nucleotide sequences in the sample specify the same CDR3. The gene calls are TRBV30 and TRBJ1-3, with TRBD1 as a possible D gene (6 bases). V lost 3 bases and J 2 bases, leaving 20 bases between the germline ends. The CDR3 has 17 residues. Germline CDR1 and CDR2: GTSNPN and SVGIG (reference sequence). CDR3: CAWRSLPGGLAGNTIYF. The sequenced part of the CDR3 DNA is TGTGCCTGGAGGTCACTCCCCGGGGGGCTCGCTGGAAACACC.

A remark on this clone: The CDR3 extends 3 residues past the end of the read, so its final part is completed from the germline J gene. J is TRBJ2-2 and V is TRBV18, with D possibly matching TRBD1 (6 bases). Germline V gene sequence: CDR1 KGHSH, CDR2 LQKENI. The ends were cut back, 6 bases at V and 2 bases at J, with 16 bases in the middle. CDR3 length: 16 amino acids. CDR3: CASSSRTARNTGELFF. Incomplete CDR3 DNA: TGTGCCAGCTCTTCGCGGACAGCGAGAAACACCGGGGAG.

In regard to this clone: The read ends 3 residues shy of where the CDR3 ends; the end is completed using the germline J gene. V and J are TRBV5-1 and TRBJ2-5, with D tentatively TRBD2 (6 bases). Trimming pared 2 bases from V and 1 base from J, leaving 9 bases between. CDR3 length: 14 amino acids. Germline CDR1 and CDR2: SGHRS and YFSETQ. CDR3 region: CASSFGGTQETQYF. CDR3 DNA (partial): TGCGCCAGCAGCTTCGGGGGTACCCAAGAGACC. The full variable domain, in which reference TRBV5-1 and TRBJ2-5 provide the parts outside the CDR3, is KAGVTQTPRYLIKTRGQQVTLSCSPISGHRSVSWYQQTPGQGLQFLFEYFSETQRNKGNFPGRFSGRQFSNSRSEMNVSTLELGDSALYLCASSFGGTQETQYFGPGTRLLVL.

CDR3 residues: CASRPGLAGRGEQFF. Partial CDR3 DNA: TGTGCCAGCAGGCCTGGACTAGCGGGACGAGGTGAG. V gene TRBV7-9 combines with J gene TRBJ2-1; 12 bases line up with TRBD2. Read coverage stops 3 residues before the CDR3 terminus; the germline J gene supplies the remainder. Unmatched junction bases numbered 9, after V lost 6 bases and J lost 9 bases. Germline assignment: CDR1 SEHNR and CDR2 FQNEAQ (reference sequence). The CDR3 spans 15 residues.

Worth noting for this clone: The CDR3 end lies 3 residues beyond the end of the read and is filled in from the germline J gene. This chain uses TRBV11-2 with TRBJ2-1; 9 bases are shared with TRBD2. After removal of 4 bases from V and 9 bases from J, the junction contained 10 bases not matched to a gene. Germline V lookup: CDR1 SGHAT, CDR2 FQNNGV. This CDR3 comprises 15 residues. The chain's CDR3 is CASSSTGGGAREQFF. Incomplete CDR3 DNA: TGTGCCAGCAGCTCGACTGGCGGGGGGGCTCGTGAG.

As regards this clone: The read is 3 residues too short to cover the CDR3 end, so that end is filled in from the germline J gene. The chain combines TRBV4-1 with TRBJ2-4; D perhaps matches TRBD2 (5 bases). Trimming took 3 bases from V and 0 from J, leaving 9 bases between them. Germline V gene data show CDR1 as MGHRA and CDR2 as YSYEKL. CDR3 size: 15 residues. The CDR3 bases that were read are TGCGCCAGCAGCCACCTCGGGGTAGCCAAAAACATT. The encoded protein is CASSHLGVAKNI. The CDR3 in full is CASSHLGVAKNIQYF.

As for this clone: From the germline J gene comes the end of the CDR3, since the read stops 3 residues before it. The chain combines TRBV19 with TRBJ1-6; a possible D gene is TRBD1 (6 bases). The CDR3 runs to 14 residues. V lost 5 bases, J lost 5 bases, and 10 bases lay in between. Germline V gene sequence: CDR1 LNHDA, CDR2 SQIVND (reference sequence). The CDR3 bases that were read are TGTGCCAGTAGTGGGACACGTAATAATTCACCC. Amino acid sequence: CASSGTRNNSP. The complete CDR3 sequence is CASSGTRNNSPLHF.

About this clone: The read gets to within 3 residues of the CDR3 end, and the germline J gene fills in the rest. V gene TRBV7-2 combines with J gene TRBJ2-7; no definite D call. This CDR3 contains 14 residues. The V gene's germline CDR1 is SGHTA and CDR2 FQGNSA. V lost 1 base to trimming and J lost 2 bases, with 9 bases between them. CDR3 DNA (partial): TGTGCCAGCAGCTTAGGAATCTCAGCCTACGAG. It yields the protein CASSLGISAYE. The CDR3 reads in full as CASSLGISAYEQYF. The full variable domain, its missing parts supplied by reference TRBV7-2 and TRBJ2-7, is GAGVSQSPSNKVTEKGKDVELRCDPISGHTALYWYRQSLGQGLEFLIYFQGNSAPDKSGLPSDRFSAERTGGSVSTLTIQRTQQEDSAVYLCASSLGISAYEQYFGPGTRLTVT.

Concerning this clone: The sequenced fragment ends 3 residues before the CDR3 boundary, so the rest is inferred from the germline J gene. The rearrangement uses TRBV7-8 and TRBJ1-5; possible D gene TRBD1, 5 bases. V was shortened by 5 bases and J by 0 bases, with 17 bases between the two germline ends. The CDR3 covers 17 residues. Germline CDR1 is SGHVS and CDR2 is FQNEAQ. This chain's CDR3 is CASSVQQAYYSNQPQHF. CDR3 bases read: TGTGCCAGCAGCGTTCAACAGGCTTACTATAGCAATCAGCCC.

Points on this clone: The CDR3 end lies 3 residues beyond the end of the read and is filled in from the germline J gene. The chain is built from TRBV12-3 or TRBV12-4 and TRBJ2-1; 11 nucleotides match TRBD2. The CDR3 consists of 15 residues. With 5 bases clipped from V and 3 bases from J, the junction kept 3 bases outside the gene matches. The CDR3 region is CASSRLAGYYNEQFF. The part of the CDR3 DNA that was read is TGTGCCAGCAGTCGACTAGCGGGGTACTACAATGAG.

Worth noting for this clone: The read gets to within 3 residues of the CDR3 end, and the germline J gene fills in the rest. This chain joins TRBV18 and TRBJ1-2; no firm D call. CDR1 KGHSH and CDR2 LQKENI come from the germline V gene. CDR3 length: 16 amino acids. CDR3 bases read: TGTGCCAGCTCACCGACTCGACTAGCGGGAGGGTCTGAC. Translation gives CASSPTRLAGGSD. The whole CDR3 reads CASSPTRLAGGSDYTF.

In the case of this clone: The read comes to an end 3 residues before the CDR3 does, leaving the germline J gene to fill in the end. The rearrangement uses TRBV13 and TRBJ1-6; a weak D match, TRBD1 (6 bases). Germline-derived CDR1 and CDR2 are PRHDT and FYEKMQ (reference sequence). The CDR3 length is 15 residues. Trimming took 10 bases from V and 3 from J, leaving 16 bases between them. The CDR3 sequence is CATKQGTIYNSPLHF. The covered CDR3 bases are TGTGCCACCAAACAGGGTACCATCTATAATTCACCC.

A remark on this clone: The read falls 3 residues short of the CDR3 end, and the missing part is taken from the germline J gene. The chain links TRBV29-1 to TRBJ2-2; D uncertain. The V and J ends lost 6 bases and 1 base respectively, with 3 bases between them. Germline V gives CDR1 SQVTM, CDR2 ANQGSEA. The length of the CDR3 is 11 residues. CDR3 in amino acids: CSVQNTGELFF. The CDR3 DNA, read in part, is TGCAGCGTCCAGAACACCGGGGAG.

Regarding this clone: The read terminates 3 residues ahead of where the CDR3 ends, so the germline J gene completes it. This chain links TRBV20-1 with TRBJ2-7; 12 nucleotides match TRBD2. The J segment lost 4 bases and the V segment lost 1 base, leaving 2 bases of the junction unmatched. The CDR3 contains 14 residues. Germline CDR1 and CDR2: DFQATT and SNEGSKA (reference sequence). The CDR3 protein is CSARGLAGEYEQYF. Incomplete CDR3 DNA: TGCAGTGCTAGAGGACTAGCGGGAGAGTACGAG.

Concerning this clone: The read is 3 residues too short to cover the CDR3 end, so that end is filled in from the germline J gene. The chain couples TRBV12-3 or TRBV12-4 to TRBJ2-7; no clear D. This CDR3 has 12 residues. V shed 6 bases and J shed 6 bases, with 12 bases lying between them. CDR3 amino acids: CASRETRTEQYF. The part of the CDR3 DNA that was read is TGTGCCAGCAGGGAGACTCGCACCGAG.

With regard to this clone: The CDR3 end lies 3 residues beyond the end of the read and is filled in from the germline J gene. The chain is built from TRBV14 and TRBJ2-7; TRBD1 agrees at 8 bases. The germline V gene encodes CDR1 SGHDN and CDR2 FVKESK. After removal of 7 bases from V and 0 bases from J, the junction contained 5 bases not matched to a gene. This CDR3 region has 14 residues. CDR3 sequence: CASKKGQVSYEQYF. CDR3 DNA, as far as it was read: TGTGCCAGCAAAAAGGGACAGGTCTCCTACGAG.

Of note for this clone: The CDR3 end is not reached by the read, which stops 3 residues before it; the germline J gene fills it in. The chain joins TRBV12-5 to TRBJ1-5; D ambiguous. This CDR3 contains 11 residues. Germline CDR1 reads LGHNT; CDR2 reads FRNRAP. V lost 6 bases to trimming and J lost 4 bases, with 4 bases between them. The part of the CDR3 DNA that was read is TGTGCTAGTGGCCCGAATCAGCCC. Translating gives CASGPNQP. The complete CDR3 sequence is CASGPNQPQHF.

On this clone: The observed sequence ends 3 residues before the CDR3 terminus, with the missing tail filled in from the germline J gene. This chain uses TRBV19 with TRBJ1-5; tentative D call: TRBD1 (6 bases). V lost 1 base and J 6 bases, leaving 13 bases between the germline ends. Per the germline V gene, CDR1 is LNHDA and CDR2 is SQIVND (reference sequence). The length of the CDR3 is 15 residues. The CDR3 bases that were read are TGTGCCAGTAGTATAGGGGGAACAGGGATTCAGCCC. Translation gives CASSIGGTGIQP. The complete CDR3 protein is CASSIGGTGIQPQHF.

Note on this clone: With the read ending 3 residues before the CDR3 end, the germline J gene is used to fill in that end. V gene TRBV11-2 combines with J gene TRBJ2-7; perhaps TRBD1 as D (6 bases). Germline lookup yields CDR1 SGHAT and CDR2 FQNNGV. This CDR3 spans 14 amino acids. The V gene lost 2 bases and the J gene lost 4 bases, with 12 bases spanning the gap. Partial CDR3 DNA: TGTGCCAGCAGCTTAAACAGGGTTTCGTACGAG. Protein: CASSLNRVSYE. The full CDR3 sequence reads CASSLNRVSYEQYF.

Regarding this clone: The read ends 3 residues shy of where the CDR3 ends; the end is completed using the germline J gene. This chain links TRBV12-3 or TRBV12-4 with TRBJ2-1; tentatively, D is TRBD2 (5 bases). This CDR3 is 14 amino acids long. Trimming shortened V by 4 bases and J by 1 base, and 8 bases separated the two germline ends. The DNA read from the CDR3 is TGTGCCAGCAGTTCCCCGGGGTCCTACAATGAG. Translation: CASSSPGSYNE. The whole CDR3 sequence is CASSSPGSYNEQFF.

CDR3 in amino acids: CAWSVLPGNGYTF. CDR3 DNA (partial): TGTGCCTGGAGTGTACTTCCAGGGAATGGC. This chain uses TRBV30 with TRBJ1-2, with D possibly being TRBD1 (5 bases). The sequence runs out 3 residues before the end of the CDR3; the remainder is reconstructed from the germline J gene. V dropped 0 bases and J dropped 6 bases, with 11 bases sitting between them. Germline V gene data show CDR1 as GTSNPN and CDR2 as SVGIG (reference sequence). The CDR3 is 13 amino acids.

As to this clone: Read sequence stops 3 residues before the CDR3 end, and the germline J gene provides the missing end. The rearrangement joins TRBV19 to TRBJ2-2; 8 bases align to TRBD2. CDR1 and CDR2 from the germline V gene are LNHDA and SQIVND (reference sequence). V was pared by 10 bases and J by 2 bases, with 15 bases of the junction left unmatched. The CDR3 has 17 amino acids. CDR3 loop: CATRGVTSVRNTGELFF. The covered CDR3 bases are TGTGCCACCAGGGGCGTGACTAGCGTCAGAAACACCGGGGAG.

Worth noting for this clone: The CDR3 extends 3 residues past the end of the read, so its final part is completed from the germline J gene. The chain couples TRBV6-4 to TRBJ2-1; 10 bases align to TRBD2. The trim removed 3 bases at V and 8 bases at J, leaving 7 bases unmatched. The V gene's germline CDR1 is MRHNA and CDR2 SNTAGT. The CDR3 has 15 amino acids. The sequenced CDR3 bases are TGTGCCAGCAGTGATGACCCAGCGGGGGGGCATGAG. Its translation: CASSDDPAGGHE. The whole CDR3 is CASSDDPAGGHEQFF.

In regard to this clone: The CDR3 end lies 3 residues beyond the end of the read and is filled in from the germline J gene. The rearrangement uses TRBV13 and TRBJ1-5, with no clear D. The CDR3 extends over 13 amino acids. V was clipped by 0 bases and J by 6 bases, with 6 bases between them. The germline V gene has CDR1 PRHDT and CDR2 FYEKMQ (reference sequence). CDR3 bases read: TGTGCCAGCAGCTTAGGGCTGGCTCAGCCC. Its protein is CASSLGLAQP. The whole CDR3 region reads CASSLGLAQPQHF.

On this clone: The CDR3 end falls 3 residues outside the read, so it is completed with the germline J gene. This rearrangement joins TRBV11-1 to TRBJ1-6; tentative D call: TRBD1 (5 bases). With 4 bases removed from V and 9 bases from J, the gap between germline ends came to 13 bases. The CDR3 sequence is 14 residues long. The germline V gene has CDR1 SGHAT and CDR2 FQDESV (reference sequence). CDR3 DNA (partial): TGTGCCAGCAGCTCCGGGGGGGATCGTTCACCC. Translated: CASSSGGDRSP. The full CDR3 protein reads CASSSGGDRSPLHF.

As concerns this clone: The CDR3 extends 3 residues past the end of the read, so its final part is completed from the germline J gene. The chain is built from TRBV2 and TRBJ1-5; 7 positions agree with TRBD1. CDR1 is SNHLY, CDR2 FYNNEI, per germline. V gave up 6 bases and J gave up 4 bases; unmatched junction bases: 6. The CDR3 is 14 amino acids. The part of the CDR3 DNA that was read is TGTGCCAGCAGCCGGACAGGCTTTAATCAGCCC. It specifies CASSRTGFNQP. The whole CDR3 is CASSRTGFNQPQHF.

About this clone: The sequenced fragment ends 3 residues before the CDR3 boundary, so the rest is inferred from the germline J gene. This chain connects TRBV18 to TRBJ2-7; 7 positions agree with TRBD1. This CDR3 region has 14 residues. Germline-derived CDR1 and CDR2 are KGHSH and LQKENI. Trimming removed 6 bases from V and 0 bases from J; junction bases left unmatched: 5. The part of the CDR3 DNA that was read is TGTGCCAGCTCCCGGACAGGTGACTCCTACGAG. Protein product: CASSRTGDSYE. The whole CDR3 is CASSRTGDSYEQYF.